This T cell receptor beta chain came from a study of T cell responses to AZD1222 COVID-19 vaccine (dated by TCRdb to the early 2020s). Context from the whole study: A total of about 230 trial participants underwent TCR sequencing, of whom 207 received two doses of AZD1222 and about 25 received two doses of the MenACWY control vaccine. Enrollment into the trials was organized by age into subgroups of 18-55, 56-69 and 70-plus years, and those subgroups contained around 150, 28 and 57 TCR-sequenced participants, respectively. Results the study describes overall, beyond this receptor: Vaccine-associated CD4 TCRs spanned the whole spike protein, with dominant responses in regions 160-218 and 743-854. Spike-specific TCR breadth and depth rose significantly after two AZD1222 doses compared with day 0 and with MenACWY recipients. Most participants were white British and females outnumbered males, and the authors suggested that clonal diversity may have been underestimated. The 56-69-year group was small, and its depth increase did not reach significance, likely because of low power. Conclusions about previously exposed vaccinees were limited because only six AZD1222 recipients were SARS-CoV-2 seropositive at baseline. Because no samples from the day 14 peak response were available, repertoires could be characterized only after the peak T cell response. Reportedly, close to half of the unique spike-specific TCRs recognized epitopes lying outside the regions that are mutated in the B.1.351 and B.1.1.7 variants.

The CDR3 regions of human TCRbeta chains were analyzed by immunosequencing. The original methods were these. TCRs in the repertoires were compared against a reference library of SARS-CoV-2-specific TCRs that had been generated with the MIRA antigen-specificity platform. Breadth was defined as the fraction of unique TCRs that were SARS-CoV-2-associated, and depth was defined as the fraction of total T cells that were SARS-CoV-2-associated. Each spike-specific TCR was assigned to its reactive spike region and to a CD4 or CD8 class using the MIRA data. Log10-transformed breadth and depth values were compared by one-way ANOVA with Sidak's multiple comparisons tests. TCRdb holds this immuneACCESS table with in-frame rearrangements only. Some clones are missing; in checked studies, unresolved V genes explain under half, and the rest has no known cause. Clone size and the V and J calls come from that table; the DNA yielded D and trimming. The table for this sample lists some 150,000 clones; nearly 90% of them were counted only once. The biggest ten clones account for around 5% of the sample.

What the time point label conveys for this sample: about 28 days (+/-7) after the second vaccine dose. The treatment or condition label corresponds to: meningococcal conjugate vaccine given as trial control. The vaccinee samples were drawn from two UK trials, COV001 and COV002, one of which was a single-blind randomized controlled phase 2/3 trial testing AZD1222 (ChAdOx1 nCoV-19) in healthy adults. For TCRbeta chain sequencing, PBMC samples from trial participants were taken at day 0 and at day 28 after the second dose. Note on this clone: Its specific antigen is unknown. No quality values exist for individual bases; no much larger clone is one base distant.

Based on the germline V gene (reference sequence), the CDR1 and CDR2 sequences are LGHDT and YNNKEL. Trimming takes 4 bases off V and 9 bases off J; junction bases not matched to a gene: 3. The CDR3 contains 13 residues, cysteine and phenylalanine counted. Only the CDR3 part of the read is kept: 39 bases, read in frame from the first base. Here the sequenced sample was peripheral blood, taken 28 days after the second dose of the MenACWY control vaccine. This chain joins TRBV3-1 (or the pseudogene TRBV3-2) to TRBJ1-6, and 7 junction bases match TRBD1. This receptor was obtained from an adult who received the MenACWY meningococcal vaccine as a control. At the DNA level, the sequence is TGTGCCAGCAGCCCACGACAGGGTTCACCCCTCCACTTT. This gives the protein CASSPRQGSPLHF.